This note documents a single T cell receptor beta chain sequence. The Seattle site enrolled patients during active infection and followed them longitudinally. Some clones are missing from TCRdb's copy, which holds only in-frame ones; the method was immunoSEQ multiplex PCR. The data contain 250,000 to 400,000 clones, about nine tenths of them seen just once; the ten biggest clones take up under 3.5%. V was pared by 6 bases and J by 7 bases, with 14 bases of the junction left unmatched. The CDR3 is made up of 16 amino acids. The data are from a study of blood T cell repertoires in COVID-19. The receptor comes from a woman in her 30s with COVID-19, enrolled during active disease. Sequencing was performed on peripheral blood. The chain is built from TRBV5-3 and TRBJ2-2; 8 bases align to TRBD1. TRBV5-3 is assigned to the ORF class and has an uncertain function. As DNA, the CDR3 is TGTGCCAGAACCCCGGCGGGCAGGGGGCTAATCGGGGAGCTGTTTTTT. Translation: CARTPAGRGLIGELFF.